These 16 T cell receptor beta chains share one sample of origin, sequenced in a study of blood T cell repertoires in COVID-19. Clones were sequenced by immunoSEQ multiplex PCR, and TCRdb holds only the in-frame ones, with some missing. The repertoire includes some 200,000 clones, 85% to 90% of them detected once, and 0.75% to 0.95% sits in the top ten. Sequencing used peripheral blood. Receptors originate from a woman aged 70-85 years with acute or convalescent COVID-19.

CDR3 protein: CATGGETGSPLHF. CDR3 sequence (DNA): TGCGCCACCGGCGGGGAGACCGGCTCACCCCTCCACTTT. The rearrangement links TRBV5-1 to TRBJ1-6; D ambiguous. V shed 9 bases and J shed 10 bases, with 17 bases lying between them. This CDR3 is built from 13 residues. Germline CDR1 SGHRS, CDR2 YFSETQ.

This chain links TRBV5-4 with TRBJ1-2; 8 bases line up with TRBD1. The CDR3 is 14 residues long. CDR1 is SGHNT, CDR2 YYREEE, per germline (reference sequence). V shed 4 bases and J 4 bases; nucleotides not matched to a gene: 6. CDR3 DNA sequence: TGTGCCAGCAGCCGGGGGGACAGGCCCTATGGCTACACCTTC. Protein product: CASSRGDRPYGYTF.

The V call is TRBV10-3, the J call TRBJ2-7, with 9 bases matching TRBD1. Germline lookup yields CDR1 ENHRY and CDR2 SYGVKD. The CDR3 is 15 residues long. V shed 2 bases, J shed 7 bases, and the junction held 9 bases outside the gene matches. In DNA, the CDR3 is TGTGCCATCAGTGAGACACGGACAGGGGTGGATGAGCAGTACTTC. Encoded protein: CAISETRTGVDEQYF.

This clone was seen just once. The CDR3 DNA sequence: TGTGCCAGCACGCGTAACGGACTAGCGGGGGCCAATGAGCAGTTCTTC. This codes for CASTRNGLAGANEQFF. This chain links TRBV2 with TRBJ2-1; 13 nucleotides match TRBD2. The CDR3 contains 16 residues. J was trimmed by 6 bases and V by 7 bases; bases with no gene match: 9. Germline CDR1 reads SNHLY; CDR2 reads FYNNEI.

The chain has TRBV24-1 and TRBJ2-3; 8 bases fit TRBD1. V lost 5 bases and J lost 5; bases outside the gene matches: 8. The CDR3 consists of 15 residues. Germline V lookup: CDR1 KGHDR, CDR2 SFDVKD. This CDR3 is CATSAETGVIDTQYF. DNA of the CDR3: TGTGCCACCAGTGCCGAGACAGGGGTTATAGATACGCAGTATTTT.

The V and J genes are TRBV5-1 and TRBJ2-3; 12 nucleotides agree with TRBD2. CDR1 SGHRS and CDR2 YFSETQ come from the germline V gene. Losses at the gene ends were 4 bases for V and 6 bases for J; bases not matched to a gene: 9. CDR3 size: 16 residues. CDR3 sequence: CASSRLTSGGWDTQYF. The CDR3 DNA is TGCGCCAGCAGCCGCCTGACTAGCGGGGGATGGGATACGCAGTATTTT.

The chain has TRBV6-5 and TRBJ1-2; 10 nucleotides align to TRBD1. CDR1 is MNHEY, CDR2 SVGAGI, per germline. J gave up 7 bases and V 7 bases, and 12 bases lay outside the gene matches. The CDR3 has 15 amino acids. The CDR3 reads CASNRIGTGDRGYTF. CDR3 nucleotides: TGTGCCAGCAATAGAATTGGGACAGGGGATCGTGGCTACACCTTC.

V usage is TRBV12-3 or TRBV12-4 and J usage is TRBJ2-4, with 7 bases aligning to TRBD2. V dropped 0 bases and J dropped 15; count of bases not matched to a gene: 5. The CDR3 is made up of 12 amino acids. The CDR3 nucleotides are TGTGCCAGCAGTTTAGCGGGGGAGGGTCGGTACTTC. This encodes CASSLAGEGRYF.

The chain is built from TRBV6-5 and TRBJ1-5, with D maybe TRBD1 (6 bases). This CDR3 comprises 16 residues. V lost 2 bases to trimming and J lost 7 bases, with 18 bases between them. Germline lookup yields CDR1 MNHEY and CDR2 SVGAGI. CDR3 DNA sequence: TGTGCCAGCAGTTACGCCCCTGTAGGGGGTGCCCAGCCCCAGCATTTT. This gives the protein CASSYAPVGGAQPQHF.

The sample holds a few counts of this clone. The CDR3: CASSRGQTYEQYF. The CDR3 DNA follows: TGTGCCAGCAGTCGTGGACAGACCTACGAGCAGTACTTC. The gene calls are TRBV11-1 and TRBJ2-7; TRBD1 is a possible D gene (6 bases). Germline V gene sequence: CDR1 SGHAT, CDR2 FQDESV (reference sequence). V was pared by 6 bases and J by 2 bases, with 11 bases between. The CDR3 runs 13 residues.

The chain joins TRBV7-3 to TRBJ1-5; D possibly corresponds to TRBD1 (5 bases). Germline assignment: CDR1 SGHTA and CDR2 FQGTGA. V was shortened by 1 base and J by 6 bases, with 16 bases between the two germline ends. This CDR3 region has 16 residues. The CDR3: CASSLMPAPQGQPQHF. In nucleotides, the CDR3 is TGTGCCAGCAGCTTAATGCCCGCCCCTCAGGGTCAGCCCCAGCATTTT.

This chain uses TRBV5-1 with TRBJ2-7; 7 bases are a match to TRBD2. With V trimmed by 4 bases and J by 6 bases, 13 bases remained unmatched. The CDR3 covers 15 residues. Germline V gene sequence: CDR1 SGHRS, CDR2 YFSETQ. CDR3 in DNA: TGCGCCAGCAGCAAGGAGGGGAGGGCCGAAGGCGAGCAGTACTTC. Translated, it gives CASSKEGRAEGEQYF.

The chain employs TRBV6-6 and TRBJ1-1, with 7 nucleotides matching TRBD1. CDR1 MNHNY and CDR2 SVGAGI come from the germline V gene (reference sequence). The CDR3 extends over 16 amino acids. J lost 5 bases, V lost 2 bases, and 11 bases had no gene match. CDR3 loop: CASSYPGAGGRTEAFF. In nucleotides, the CDR3 is TGTGCCAGCAGTTACCCGGGAGCAGGGGGGCGGACTGAAGCTTTCTTT.

Only a few counts were recorded for this clone. The chain joins TRBV12-5 to TRBJ2-6, with 7 bases identical to TRBD1. The germline CDR1 and CDR2 sequences are LGHNT and FRNRAP. V dropped 1 base and J dropped 2; count of bases not matched to a gene: 11. The CDR3 loop spans 19 amino acids. The CDR3 DNA reads as TGTGCTAGTGGTTTGGACAACGACAGGGTGGGCACTGGGGCCAACGTCCTGACTTTC. Protein: CASGLDNDRVGTGANVLTF.

This chain connects TRBV10-3 to TRBJ2-7, with 8 positions matching TRBD1. CDR3 length: 15 residues. Germline V gene data show CDR1 as ENHRY and CDR2 as SYGVKD. J gave up 2 bases and V 2 bases, and 5 bases lay outside the gene matches. Written as DNA, the CDR3 is TGTGCCATCAGTGAGGGGACAGGTGGAACCTACGAGCAGTACTTC. This encodes CAISEGTGGTYEQYF.

This clone has only a few counts. The V gene is TRBV18, the J gene TRBJ1-3; D call uncertain. This CDR3 has 16 residues. V lost 6 bases and J 4 bases, leaving 19 bases between the germline ends. Germline values: CDR1 KGHSH, CDR2 LQKENI. This CDR3 is CASSPKEAGRGNTIYF. The DNA for the CDR3 is TGTGCCAGCTCCCCGAAGGAGGCTGGCCGCGGAAACACCATATATTTT.